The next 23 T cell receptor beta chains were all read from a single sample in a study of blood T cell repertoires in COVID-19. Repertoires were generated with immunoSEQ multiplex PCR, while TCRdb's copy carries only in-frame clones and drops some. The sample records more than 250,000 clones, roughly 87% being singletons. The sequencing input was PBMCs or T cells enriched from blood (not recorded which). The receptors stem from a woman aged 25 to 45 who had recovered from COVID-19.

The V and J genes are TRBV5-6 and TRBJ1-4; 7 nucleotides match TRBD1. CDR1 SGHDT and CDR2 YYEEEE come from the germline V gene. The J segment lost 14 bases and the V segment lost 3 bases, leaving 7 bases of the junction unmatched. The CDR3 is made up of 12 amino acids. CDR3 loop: CASSSDRRGLFF. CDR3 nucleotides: TGTGCCAGCAGCTCGGACAGGCGCGGTCTGTTTTTT.

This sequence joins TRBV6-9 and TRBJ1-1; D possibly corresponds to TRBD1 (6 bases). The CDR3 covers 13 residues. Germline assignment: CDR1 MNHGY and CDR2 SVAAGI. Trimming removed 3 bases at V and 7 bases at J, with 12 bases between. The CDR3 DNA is TGTGCCAGCAGTTACCAGACAGGTCTTGAAGCTTTCTTT. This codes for CASSYQTGLEAFF.

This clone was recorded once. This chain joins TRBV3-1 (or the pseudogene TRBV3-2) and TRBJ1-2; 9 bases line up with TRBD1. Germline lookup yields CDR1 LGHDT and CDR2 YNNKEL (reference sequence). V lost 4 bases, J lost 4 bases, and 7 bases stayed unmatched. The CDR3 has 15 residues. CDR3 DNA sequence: TGTGCCAGCAGCCTCGGGACAGGGAGAGTCTATGGCTACACCTTC. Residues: CASSLGTGRVYGYTF.

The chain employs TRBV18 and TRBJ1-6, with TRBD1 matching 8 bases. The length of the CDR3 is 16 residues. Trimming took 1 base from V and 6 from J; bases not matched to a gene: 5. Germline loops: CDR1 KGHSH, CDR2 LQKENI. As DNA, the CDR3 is TGTGCCAGCTCACCACTCGGACAGGGACTTAATTCACCCCTCCACTTT. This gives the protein CASSPLGQGLNSPLHF.

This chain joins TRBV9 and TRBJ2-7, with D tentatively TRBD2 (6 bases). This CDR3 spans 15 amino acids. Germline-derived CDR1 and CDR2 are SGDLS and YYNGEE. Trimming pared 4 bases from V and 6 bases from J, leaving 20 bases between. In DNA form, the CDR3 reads TGTGCCAGCAGCCCCGGGTGGGTGACGGGGGTCGAGCAGTACTTC. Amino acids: CASSPGWVTGVEQYF.

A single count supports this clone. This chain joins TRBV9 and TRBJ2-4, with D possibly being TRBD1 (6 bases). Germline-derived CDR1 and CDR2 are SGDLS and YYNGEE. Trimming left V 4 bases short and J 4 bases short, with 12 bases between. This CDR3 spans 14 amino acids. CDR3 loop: CASSSDQGKNIQYF. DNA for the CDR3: TGTGCCAGCAGCTCGGATCAGGGGAAAAACATTCAGTACTTC.

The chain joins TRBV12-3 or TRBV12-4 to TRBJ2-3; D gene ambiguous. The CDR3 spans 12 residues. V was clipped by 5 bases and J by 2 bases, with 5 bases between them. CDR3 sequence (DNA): TGTGCCAGCAGTACAGTCACAGATACGCAGTATTTT. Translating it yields CASSTVTDTQYF.

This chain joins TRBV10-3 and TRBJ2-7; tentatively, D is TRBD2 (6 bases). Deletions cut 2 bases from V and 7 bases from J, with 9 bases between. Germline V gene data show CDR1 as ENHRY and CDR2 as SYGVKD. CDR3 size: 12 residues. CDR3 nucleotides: TGTGCCATCAGTGAGGGAGGGTGGGAGCAGTACTTC. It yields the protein CAISEGGWEQYF.

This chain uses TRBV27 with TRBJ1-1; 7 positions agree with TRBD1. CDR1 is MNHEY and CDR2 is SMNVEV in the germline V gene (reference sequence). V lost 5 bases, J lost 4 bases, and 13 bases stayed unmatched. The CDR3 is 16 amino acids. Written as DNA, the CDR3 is TGTGCCAGCAGTAAGACAGGGCTCGTAAGTGGCACTGAAGCTTTCTTT. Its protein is CASSKTGLVSGTEAFF.

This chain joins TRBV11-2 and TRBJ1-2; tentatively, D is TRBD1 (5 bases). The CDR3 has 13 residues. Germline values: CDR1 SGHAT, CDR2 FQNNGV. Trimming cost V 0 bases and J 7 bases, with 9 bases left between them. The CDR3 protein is CASSLDQGGGYTF. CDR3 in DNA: TGTGCCAGCAGCTTAGATCAGGGAGGTGGCTACACCTTC.

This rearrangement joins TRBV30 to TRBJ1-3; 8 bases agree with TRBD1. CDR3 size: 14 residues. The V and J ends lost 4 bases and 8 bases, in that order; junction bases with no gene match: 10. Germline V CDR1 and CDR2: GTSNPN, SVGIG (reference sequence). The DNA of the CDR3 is TGTGCCTGGACCGCCGGCAGGGGGCTATACACCATATATTTT. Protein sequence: CAWTAGRGLYTIYF.

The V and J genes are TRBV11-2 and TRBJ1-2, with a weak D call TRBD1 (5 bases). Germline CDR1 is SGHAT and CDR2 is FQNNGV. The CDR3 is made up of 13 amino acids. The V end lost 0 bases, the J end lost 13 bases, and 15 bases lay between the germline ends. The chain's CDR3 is CASSLDFRGEATF. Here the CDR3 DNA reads TGTGCCAGCAGCTTAGATTTTCGGGGGGAGGCCACCTTC.

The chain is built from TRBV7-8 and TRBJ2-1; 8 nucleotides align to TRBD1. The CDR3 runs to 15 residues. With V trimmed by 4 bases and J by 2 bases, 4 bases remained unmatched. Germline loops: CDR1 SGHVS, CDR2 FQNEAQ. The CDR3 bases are TGTGCCAGCAGCTCCGGACAGGGCCCCTACAATGAGCAGTTCTTC. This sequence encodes CASSSGQGPYNEQFF.

The CDR3 is CASSESTITGANVLTF. In nucleotides, the CDR3 is TGTGCCAGCAGTGAATCTACGATCACTGGGGCCAACGTCCTGACTTTC. The gene calls are TRBV25-1 and TRBJ2-6; D unresolved. CDR1 is MGHDK and CDR2 is SYGVNS in the germline V gene. Deletions cut 1 base from V and 2 bases from J, with 9 bases between. There are 16 residues in the CDR3.

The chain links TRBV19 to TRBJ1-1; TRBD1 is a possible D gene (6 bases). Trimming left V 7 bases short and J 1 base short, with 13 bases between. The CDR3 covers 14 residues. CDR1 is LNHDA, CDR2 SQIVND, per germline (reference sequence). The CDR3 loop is CASTRAGANTEAFF. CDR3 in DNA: TGTGCCAGTACCCGAGCGGGGGCGAACACTGAAGCTTTCTTT.

This chain's CDR3 is CASSPRTGRWYTEAFF. The CDR3, as DNA: TGTGCCAGTAGTCCGCGGACAGGGCGGTGGTACACTGAAGCTTTCTTT. The chain recombines TRBV19 with TRBJ1-1, with 8 nucleotides matching TRBD1. The CDR3 is 16 amino acids. Trimming cost V 5 bases and J 3 bases; bases outside gene matches: 11. From germline, CDR1 is LNHDA and CDR2 SQIVND (reference sequence).

CDR3 nucleotides: TGCAGTGCTAGAAGGGACACCAGCTACACCTTC. Amino acids: CSARRDTSYTF. The J gene is TRBJ1-2, the V gene TRBV20-1, with D possibly being TRBD1 (6 bases). Trimming stripped 2 bases from V and 9 bases from J, with 10 bases between. This CDR3 is built from 11 residues. Germline V gene data show CDR1 as DFQATT and CDR2 as SNEGSKA (reference sequence).

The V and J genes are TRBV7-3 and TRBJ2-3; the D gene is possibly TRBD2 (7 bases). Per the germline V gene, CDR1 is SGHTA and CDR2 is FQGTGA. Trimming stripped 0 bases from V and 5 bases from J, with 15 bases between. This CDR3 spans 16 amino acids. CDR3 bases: TGTGCCAGCAGCTTAACTGGGCGGGGGCCCGTAGATACGCAGTATTTT. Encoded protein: CASSLTGRGPVDTQYF.

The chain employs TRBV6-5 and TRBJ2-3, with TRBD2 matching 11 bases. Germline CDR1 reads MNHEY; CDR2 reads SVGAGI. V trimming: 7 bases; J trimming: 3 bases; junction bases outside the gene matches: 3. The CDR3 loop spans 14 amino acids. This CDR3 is CASTLAGATDTQYF. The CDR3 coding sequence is TGTGCCAGCACACTAGCGGGGGCTACAGATACGCAGTATTTT.

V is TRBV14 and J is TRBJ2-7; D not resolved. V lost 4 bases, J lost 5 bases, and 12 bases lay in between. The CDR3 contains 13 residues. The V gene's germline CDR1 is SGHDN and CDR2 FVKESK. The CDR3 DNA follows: TGTGCCAGCAGCCCGCGGAACATCCACGAGCAGTACTTC. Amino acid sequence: CASSPRNIHEQYF.

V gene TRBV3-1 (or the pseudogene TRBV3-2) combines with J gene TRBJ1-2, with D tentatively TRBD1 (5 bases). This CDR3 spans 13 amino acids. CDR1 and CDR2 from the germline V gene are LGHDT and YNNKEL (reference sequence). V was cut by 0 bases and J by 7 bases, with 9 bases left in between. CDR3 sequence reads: CASSQEAGGGYTF. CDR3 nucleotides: TGTGCCAGCAGCCAAGAGGCCGGGGGTGGCTACACCTTC.

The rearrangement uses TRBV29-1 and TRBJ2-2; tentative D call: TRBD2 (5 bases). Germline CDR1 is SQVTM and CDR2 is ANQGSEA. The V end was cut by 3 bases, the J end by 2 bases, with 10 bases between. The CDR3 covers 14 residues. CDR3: CSVDRGFNTGELFF. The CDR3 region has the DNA TGCAGCGTTGACCGAGGGTTCAACACCGGGGAGCTGTTTTTT.

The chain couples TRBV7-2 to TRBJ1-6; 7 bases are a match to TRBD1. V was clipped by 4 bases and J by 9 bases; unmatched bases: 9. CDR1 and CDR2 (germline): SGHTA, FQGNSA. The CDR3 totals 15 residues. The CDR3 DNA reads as TGTGCCAGCAGCTCACGACAGGGCGAGGGTTCACCCCTCCACTTT. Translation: CASSSRQGEGSPLHF.